Shown below are 21 T cell receptor beta chains from a single sample sequenced in a study of OX40 agonist ivuxolimab in advanced cancers. TCRdb's copy holds only in-frame clones and misses some; the assay was immunoSEQ multiplex PCR. The sample lists 20,000 to 25,000 clones, more than 75% occurring once. The sequencing used CD4+ or CD8+ T cells sorted from blood, collected in a trial of the OX40 agonist ivuxolimab. All receptors come from an adult with an advanced solid tumor such as melanoma, head and neck, liver or kidney cancer.

This clone showed up just a few times. Written as DNA, the CDR3 is TGTGCCTGGAGTGTACTCCCGGCCACTGAAGCTTTCTTT. Amino acids: CAWSVLPATEAFF. V gene TRBV30 combines with J gene TRBJ1-1; D not resolved. The CDR3 totals 13 residues. The V end lost 0 bases, the J end lost 4 bases, and 9 bases lay between the germline ends. Germline-derived CDR1 and CDR2 are GTSNPN and SVGIG (reference sequence).

This chain uses TRBV27 with TRBJ2-3; no definite D call. Germline-derived CDR1 and CDR2 are MNHEY and SMNVEV (reference sequence). The V gene lost 7 bases and the J gene lost 4 bases, with 6 bases spanning the gap. The CDR3 totals 11 residues. CDR3 bases: TGTGCCAGCATCTTGGCAGATACGCAGTATTTT. It translates to CASILADTQYF.

In DNA, the CDR3 is TGTGCCAGCAGTGACTCGGGGCTAGCGGGGAACACCGGGGAGCTGTTTTTT. Its translation: CASSDSGLAGNTGELFF. The chain uses TRBV6-4 and TRBJ2-2; 8 bases agree with TRBD2. The V and J ends lost 0 bases and 1 base, in that order; junction bases with no gene match: 4. The germline gives CDR1 MRHNA, CDR2 SNTAGT. This CDR3 has 17 residues.

This sequence joins TRBV14 and TRBJ2-3; D ambiguous. The CDR3 has 16 residues. The V gene lost 5 bases and the J gene lost 4 bases, with 19 bases spanning the gap. The germline CDR1 and CDR2 sequences are SGHDN and FVKESK. CDR3 DNA sequence: TGTGCCAGCAGCGTATGGCCCCCTAGTAGGGCAGATACGCAGTATTTT. Translation: CASSVWPPSRADTQYF. Combining the CDR3 with reference TRBV14 and TRBJ2-3 gives the whole variable domain EAGVTQFPSHSVIEKGQTVTLRCDPISGHDNLYWYRRVMGKEIKFLLHFVKESKQDESGMPNNRFLAERTGGTYSTLKVQPAELEDSGVYFCASSVWPPSRADTQYFGPGTRLTVL.

This chain links TRBV13 with TRBJ1-3; TRBD1 agrees at 11 bases. This CDR3 has 18 residues. Germline V gives CDR1 PRHDT, CDR2 FYEKMQ (reference sequence). J lost 0 bases, V lost 5 bases, and 9 bases had no gene match. The CDR3 region has the DNA TGTGCCAGCAGCCCCACGGGACAGGGGGGGCTCTCTGGAAACACCATATATTTT. It codes for CASSPTGQGGLSGNTIYF.

V usage is TRBV6-5 and J usage is TRBJ2-2; perhaps TRBD1 as D (6 bases). The CDR3 spans 15 residues. Germline CDR1 MNHEY, CDR2 SVGAGI. V was pared by 6 bases and J by 2 bases, with 13 bases between. For the CDR3, the DNA is TGTGCCAGCAGCATCGGGACACTCAACACCGGGGAGCTGTTTTTT. Translated: CASSIGTLNTGELFF.

V is TRBV9 and J is TRBJ2-7, with 8 bases aligning to TRBD2. The V gene end was trimmed by 0 bases and the J gene end by 7 bases; junction bases not matched to a gene: 9. Germline CDR1 SGDLS, CDR2 YYNGEE. The CDR3 loop spans 15 amino acids. The CDR3 loop reads CASSVGRGGRGEQYF. CDR3 DNA: TGTGCCAGCAGCGTAGGCCGCGGGGGGCGAGGAGAGCAGTACTTC. Based on the CDR3 plus reference TRBV9 and TRBJ2-7, the full variable domain is DSGVTQTPKHLITATGQRVTLRCSPRSGDLSVYWYQQSLDQGLQFLIQYYNGEERAKGNILERFSAQQFPDLHSELNLSSLELGDSALYFCASSVGRGGRGEQYFGPGTRLTVT.

This chain uses TRBV4-1 with TRBJ2-7; D is uncertain. Trimming took off 3 bases at V and 6 bases at J, with 12 bases between the two ends. Germline-derived CDR1 and CDR2 are MGHRA and YSYEKL. The CDR3 totals 13 residues. CDR3 coding DNA: TGCGCCAGCAGCCATAGACTGGGAATCGAGCAGTACTTC. Its protein product is CASSHRLGIEQYF.

The gene calls are TRBV27 and TRBJ2-7; 7 nucleotides line up with TRBD1. Germline V gives CDR1 MNHEY, CDR2 SMNVEV (reference sequence). This CDR3 contains 16 residues. V lost 4 bases to trimming and J lost 2 bases; unmatched junction nucleotides: 11. The DNA for the CDR3 is TGTGCCAGCAGTTCAGCGAACCCGGGACAGACCTACGAGCAGTACTTC. It is translated as CASSSANPGQTYEQYF.

The chain employs TRBV15 and TRBJ1-1; TRBD1 might be the D (6 bases). Germline assignment: CDR1 LNHNV and CDR2 YYDKDF (reference sequence). The CDR3 is 13 residues long. Trimming left V 4 bases short and J 3 bases short, with 9 bases between. CDR3 DNA: TGTGCCACCAGCAACGAGGGGGACACTGAAGCTTTCTTT. It yields the protein CATSNEGDTEAFF.

The chain employs TRBV6-1 and TRBJ2-2, with D possibly matching TRBD2 (6 bases). Germline V lookup: CDR1 MNHNS, CDR2 SASEGT. V lost 1 base, J lost 2 bases, and 11 bases lay in between. The CDR3 loop spans 16 amino acids. CDR3 sequence (DNA): TGTGCCAGCAGTGAAGGCGGGAACCTCAACACCGGGGAGCTGTTTTTT. It encodes CASSEGGNLNTGELFF.

This chain joins TRBV6-1 and TRBJ1-1; D may be TRBD1 (5 bases). The CDR3 is made up of 15 amino acids. V lost 5 bases and J lost 6, with 19 bases in between. Germline loops: CDR1 MNHNS, CDR2 SASEGT. CDR3: CASSPRTQGGPEAFF. As DNA, the CDR3 is TGTGCCAGCAGTCCACGGACACAAGGAGGCCCTGAAGCTTTCTTT.

The chain joins TRBV28 to TRBJ2-7; D unresolved. CDR1 and CDR2 (germline): MDHEN, SYDVKM. Trimming removed 2 bases at V and 4 bases at J, with 18 bases between. The CDR3 is 16 amino acids. The CDR3 bases are TGTGCCAGCAGTTTAAGTAGATGGGTTACTGGTTACGAGCAGTACTTC. As protein: CASSLSRWVTGYEQYF.

The rearrangement links TRBV27 to TRBJ2-1; TRBD2 agrees at 7 bases. This CDR3 spans 15 amino acids. The junction had 3 bases not matched to a gene; V was cut back by 4 bases and J by 0 bases. The germline V gene encodes CDR1 MNHEY and CDR2 SMNVEV (reference sequence). The CDR3 coding sequence is TGTGCCAGCAGTTCCCGGACTAGCTCCTACAATGAGCAGTTCTTC. It translates to CASSSRTSSYNEQFF.

The chain couples TRBV27 to TRBJ1-5; D ambiguous. V was shortened by 5 bases and J by 3 bases, with 8 bases between the two germline ends. CDR1 is MNHEY and CDR2 is SMNVEV in the germline V gene (reference sequence). This CDR3 region has 13 residues. The CDR3 loop is CASSPGLNQPQHF. CDR3 bases: TGTGCCAGCAGTCCCGGTCTCAATCAGCCCCAGCATTTT.

The chain uses TRBV2 and TRBJ1-5, with 9 bases identical to TRBD1. In germline, CDR1 is SNHLY, CDR2 FYNNEI. The CDR3 length is 15 residues. V dropped 6 bases and J dropped 6; count of bases not matched to a gene: 9. The CDR3 DNA follows: TGTGCCAGCAGCGATTACAGGGGGCGGACTCAGCCCCAGCATTTT. This codes for CASSDYRGRTQPQHF. Full variable domain (missing parts from reference TRBV2 and TRBJ1-5): EPEVTQTPSHQVTQMGQEVILRCVPISNHLYFYWYRQILGQKVEFLVSFYNNEISEKSEIFDDQFSVERPDGSNFTLKIRSTKLEDSAMYFCASSDYRGRTQPQHFGDGTRLSIL.

The chain is built from TRBV7-6 and TRBJ1-1; no definite D call. This CDR3 has 11 amino acids. CDR1 is SGHVS, CDR2 FNYEAQ, per germline. Trimming shortened V by 0 bases and J by 4 bases, and 0 bases separated the two germline ends. CDR3 region: CASSLATEAFF. The DNA of the CDR3 is TGTGCCAGCAGCTTAGCCACTGAAGCTTTCTTT.

This chain joins TRBV27 and TRBJ2-7, with 11 bases that match TRBD2. J gave up 0 bases and V 6 bases, and 7 bases lay outside the gene matches. Germline V lookup: CDR1 MNHEY, CDR2 SMNVEV (reference sequence). This CDR3 is built from 16 residues. The CDR3 region is CASSRLGTSGSYEQYF. As DNA, the CDR3 is TGTGCCAGCAGCCGACTCGGGACTAGCGGCTCCTACGAGCAGTACTTC.

The chain has TRBV28 and TRBJ2-7; 8 nucleotides match TRBD2. V lost 6 bases, J lost 0 bases, and 10 bases stayed unmatched. Looked up from germline, CDR1 is MDHEN and CDR2 is SYDVKM. The CDR3 sequence is 16 residues long. Here the CDR3 reads CASSGLAGVSSYEQYF. Here the CDR3 DNA reads TGTGCCAGCAGCGGCCTAGCGGGCGTTAGCTCCTACGAGCAGTACTTC.

The chain joins TRBV19 to TRBJ2-7; 11 bases are shared with TRBD1. With 6 bases clipped from V and 2 bases from J, the junction kept 6 bases outside the gene matches. The CDR3 is 15 amino acids. Germline loops: CDR1 LNHDA, CDR2 SQIVND (reference sequence). CDR3 protein: CASSLWGQGAYEQYF. DNA of the CDR3: TGTGCCAGTAGCCTATGGGGACAGGGGGCCTACGAGCAGTACTTC.

The chain joins TRBV7-2 to TRBJ2-1, with TRBD2 matching over 11 bases. The CDR3 has 15 residues. Germline V gives CDR1 SGHTA, CDR2 FQGNSA. V dropped 5 bases and J dropped 8; count of bases not matched to a gene: 8. The CDR3 spells CASSVLAGVKYEQFF. CDR3 nucleotide sequence: TGTGCCAGCAGCGTACTAGCGGGAGTTAAGTATGAGCAGTTCTTC.